This TCR beta chain was sequenced for a study of blood T cell repertoires in COVID-19. Study-level information: T cells, B-cell-depleted T cells, or PBMCs supplied cDNA or gDNA.

Only one count was recorded for this clone. Some clones are missing from TCRdb's copy, which holds only in-frame ones; the method was immunoSEQ multiplex PCR. Here the sample spans some 420,000 clones, over 75% being singletons. Recovered participants had two consecutive negative NP/OP PCR tests, healthcare professional clearance, or symptom resolution. Germline values: CDR1 MNHEY, CDR2 SVGEGT. Unmatched junction bases numbered 8, after V lost 6 bases and J lost 2 bases. This CDR3 is built from 15 residues. This chain joins TRBV6-2 or TRBV6-3 and TRBJ2-7, with 9 bases that match TRBD1. Sequencing input: PBMCs or T cells enriched from blood (not recorded which). This clonotype was obtained from a young man who had recovered from COVID-19. This CDR3 reads CASSLRDRVTYEQYF. In DNA, the CDR3 is TGTGCCAGCAGCCTCCGGGACAGGGTAACCTACGAGCAGTACTTC.